These 10 T cell receptor beta chains came from one sample sequenced in a study of T-cell reconstitution after alpha-beta-depleted transplantation in children (dated by TCRdb to between 2015 and 2016). Libraries came from PCR. The run used an Illumina HiSeq 2500. To normalize quantification of the TCRbeta repertoire, the TCR libraries were built with molecular barcoding that relied on unique molecular identifiers. TCRdb reanalyzed the raw reads on its own, using fastp at Q25 for trimming and MiXCR for clone calling, and kept in-frame beta chains. Every distinct CDR3 protein forms one entry, paired with its most common genes and DNA. This sample lists about 420,000 distinct CDR3 sequences; about a tenth were detected once. The top ten constitute roughly 5.5% of the sample. This specimen consisted of PBMCs from the stem cell graft donor, obtained from the stem cell graft. These receptors all come from a human donor who donated a stem cell graft to a child with acute myeloid leukemia.

The sample holds a few counts of this clonotype. The chain couples TRBV10-1 to TRBJ2-2; TRBD2 agrees at 7 bases. Germline V lookup: CDR1 WNHNN, CDR2 SYGVQD (reference sequence). V was clipped by 4 bases and J by 4 bases; unmatched bases: 6. The CDR3 sequence is 15 residues long. CDR3 DNA sequence: TGCGCCAGCAGTGTCCGGCGGGGGAGCACCGGGGAGCTGTTTTTT. This translates into CASSVRRGSTGELFF.

This clonotype occurred many times. The chain is built from TRBV3-1 and TRBJ1-6; D not resolved. Trimming took 1 base from V and 6 from J, leaving 1 base between them. Germline-derived CDR1 and CDR2 are LGHDT and YNNKEL (reference sequence). The CDR3 loop spans 12 amino acids. The CDR3 region is CASSQVNSPLHF. CDR3 coding DNA: TGTGCCAGCAGCCAAGTTAATTCACCCCTCCACTTT.

This clonotype was seen many times. The V call is TRBV5-1, the J call TRBJ2-3; the D gene could be TRBD1 or TRBD2 (6 bases each). With 4 bases removed from V and 8 bases from J, the gap between germline ends came to 20 bases. The CDR3 spans 15 residues. Germline CDR1 reads SGHRS; CDR2 reads YFSETQ. In DNA, the CDR3 is TGCGCCAGCAGCCCCCCCCGAGGGGGGCTTGGTACGCAGTATTTT. Translation: CASSPPRGGLGTQYF. Looking up the rest from reference TRBV5-1 and TRBJ2-3 gives the full variable domain: KAGVTQTPRYLIKTRGQQVTLSCSPISGHRSVSWYQQTPGQGLQFLFEYFSETQRNKGNFPGRFSGRQFSNSRSEMNVSTLELGDSALYLCASSPPRGGLGTQYFGPGTRLTVL.

In its sample, this clonotype was seen many times. This chain joins TRBV9 and TRBJ2-7, with 12 bases that match TRBD2. V gave up 6 bases and J gave up 4 bases; unmatched junction bases: 8. The germline V gene has CDR1 SGDLS and CDR2 YYNGEE. The CDR3 covers 15 residues. CDR3 protein: CASTPGTSGSYEQYF. CDR3 DNA sequence: TGTGCCAGCACTCCCGGGACTAGCGGGTCATACGAGCAGTACTTC.

Regarding this clonotype: A read error is likely, as this CDR3 ends without the conserved phenylalanine or tryptophan. The limits of the CDR3 on the DNA are not certain, so only TCRdb's listed CDR3 is given. V usage is TRBV5-5 and J usage is TRBJ2-7. Germline CDR1 and CDR2: SGHKS and YYEKEE (reference sequence). The CDR3 is 10 amino acids in total, end residues counted. CDR3: CATQKSRFYD.

This clonotype was observed a handful of times. V is TRBV30 and J is TRBJ2-1; no clear D gene. V lost 4 bases and J lost 10, with 11 bases in between. The CDR3 has 11 amino acids. Per germline, CDR1 GTSNPN and CDR2 SVGIG (reference sequence). The CDR3 DNA reads TGTGCCTGGAAAGCTGGGCGGGAGCAGTTCTTC. Protein sequence: CAWKAGREQFF.

This clonotype was counted many times. This sequence joins TRBV7-9 and TRBJ1-2; tentative D call: TRBD1 (6 bases). The CDR3 length is 13 residues. CDR1 and CDR2 (germline): SEHNR, FQNEAQ (reference sequence). The V and J ends lost 5 bases and 4 bases respectively, with 11 bases between them. CDR3: CASSAGHLYGYTF. DNA of the CDR3: TGTGCCAGCAGCGCGGGACACCTCTATGGCTACACCTTC.

Many counts were recorded for this clonotype. The chain carries TRBV29-1 and TRBJ2-7; D might be TRBD2 (5 bases). CDR1 is SQVTM and CDR2 is ANQGSEA in the germline V gene. Trimming pared 5 bases from V and 4 bases from J, leaving 6 bases between. The CDR3 loop spans 10 amino acids. CDR3: CSVRDYEQYF. DNA for the CDR3: TGCAGCGTTCGGGATTACGAGCAGTACTTC.

This clonotype was counted a few times. The chain links TRBV3-1 to TRBJ2-1, with 7 bases matching TRBD1. The CDR3 has 15 amino acids. The ends lost 1 base at V and 4 bases at J; junction bases unmatched: 4. Germline values: CDR1 LGHDT, CDR2 YNNKEL (reference sequence). CDR3 loop: CASSQVRQGYNEQFF. The CDR3 nucleotides are TGTGCCAGCAGCCAAGTGCGACAGGGATACAATGAGCAGTTCTTC.

This clonotype was observed a handful of times. V gene TRBV12-3 or TRBV12-4 combines with J gene TRBJ1-6; TRBD1 matches at 7 bases. Unmatched junction bases numbered 6, after V lost 1 base and J lost 9 bases. The CDR3 runs to 15 residues. The CDR3 loop reads CASSLEGAFSSPLHF. Written as DNA, the CDR3 is TGTGCCAGCAGTTTAGAGGGGGCTTTTAGTTCACCCCTCCACTTT.